These T cell receptor beta chains were read from a single sample in a study of blood T cells in healthy people across ages. One entry per CDR3 protein, called by TCRdb with MiXCR from the 5' RACE reads. The repertoire includes under 2,000,000 distinct CDR3 sequences, 40% to 55% of them detected once, and 2% to 2.5% sits in the top ten. The sequencing input was blood. Receptor source: a woman in her thirties or forties in good health. CDR3s include the opening cysteine and the closing phenylalanine or tryptophan. D genes are given only for firm matches. A clone size is listed for some rows: how often the clone was seen (once, few, many), or a class if it is expanded.

J,V,D,size,CDR3,DNA
TRBJ1-2,TRBV29-1,NA,NA,CSVLGLTNYGYTF,TGCAGCGTCCTGGGACTGACTAACTATGGCTACACCTTC
TRBJ2-7,TRBV18,NA,NA,CAGRITYEQYF,TGTGCCGGCCGTATCACCTACGAGCAGTACTTC
TRBJ2-7,TRBV7-2,NA,NA,CASSLSSTGPPEQYF,TGTGCCAGCAGCTTAAGTAGCACAGGACCACCCGAGCAGTACTTC
TRBJ2-5,TRBV5-1,NA,NA,CASASPETQYF,TGCGCCAGCGCTTCCCCAGAGACCCAGTACTTC
TRBJ2-7,TRBV6-6,NA,once,CASSYSNGGTYEQYF,TGTGCCAGCAGTTACTCGAACGGCGGCACCTACGAGCAGTACTTC
TRBJ2-7,TRBV3-1,NA,NA,CASSQDRRFEQYF,TGTGCCAGCAGCCAAGATAGGAGGTTCGAGCAGTACTTC
TRBJ2-7,TRBV7-2,TRBD2,NA,CASSLLAGATPSYEQYF,TGTGCCAGCAGCTTACTAGCGGGGGCCACACCCTCCTACGAGCAGTACTTC
TRBJ2-7,TRBV28,NA,few,CASTDLRGRVSYEQYF,TGTGCCAGCACCGATCTCAGGGGCAGGGTCTCCTACGAGCAGTACTTC
TRBJ2-7,TRBV28,TRBD1,NA,CASRIISPGQGIVEQYF,TGTGCCAGCAGGATTATATCCCCGGGACAGGGCATTGTCGAGCAGTACTTC
TRBJ1-1,TRBV20-1,TRBD1,few,CSARTGGLNTEAFF,TGCAGTGCTAGAACAGGGGGCTTGAACACTGAAGCTTTCTTT
TRBJ2-4,TRBV7-2,TRBD2,once,CASSYQGAGGHEQYF,TGTGCCAGCAGCTACCAGGGCGCGGGGGGTCATGAGCAGTACTTC
TRBJ2-3,TRBV12-3/TRBV12-4,NA,few,CASSFEPRGDTQYF,TGTGCCAGCAGTTTCGAGCCCCGGGGAGATACGCAGTATTTT
TRBJ1-1,TRBV27,NA,NA,CASSFTIVGNTEAFF,TGTGCCAGCAGTTTTACCATCGTGGGGAACACTGAAGCTTTCTTT
TRBJ2-3,TRBV4-3,NA,NA,CASSQDGAVVDTQYF,TGCGCCAGCAGCCAAGATGGGGCAGTGGTAGATACGCAGTATTTT
TRBJ1-6,TRBV15,NA,NA,CATSREGGYPNSPLHF,TGTGCCACCAGCAGAGAGGGGGGATACCCTAATTCACCCCTCCACTTT
TRBJ2-5,TRBV18,TRBD2,NA,CASSPPGGRRETQYF,TGTGCCAGCTCACCGCCGGGGGGGAGGCGAGAGACCCAGTACTTC
TRBJ2-3,TRBV12-3/TRBV12-4,NA,few,CASSRNTGITDTQYF,TGTGCCAGCAGTCGCAACACAGGGATAACAGATACGCAGTATTTT
TRBJ2-7,TRBV3-1,NA,NA,CASSQVSGPYEQYF,TGTGCCAGCAGCCAAGTGTCGGGACCCTACGAGCAGTACTTC
TRBJ2-6,TRBV5-1,NA,NA,CASSSPRDSSGANVLTF,TGCGCCAGCAGTTCCCCTAGAGACAGCTCTGGGGCCAACGTCCTGACTTTC
TRBJ1-2,TRBV29-1,NA,few,CSVPGDYGYTF,TGCAGCGTACCTGGGGACTATGGCTACACCTTC
TRBJ1-6,TRBV4-2,NA,NA,CASSQDHGTDNSPLHF,TGTGCCAGCAGCCAAGATCACGGGACGGATAATTCACCCCTCCACTTT
TRBJ2-3,TRBV4-2,TRBD2,NA,CASSQDSAGGPEDTQYF,TGTGCCAGCAGCCAAGATTCAGCGGGGGGGCCTGAAGATACGCAGTATTTT
TRBJ2-6,TRBV2,NA,NA,CASNRPGLGSSGANVLTF,TGTGCCAGCAACCGCCCGGGACTGGGAAGCTCTGGGGCCAACGTCCTGACTTTC
TRBJ2-3,TRBV5-5,NA,NA,CASSLVTDSTDTQYF,TGTGCCAGCAGCTTGGTCACGGATAGCACAGATACGCAGTATTTT
TRBJ1-2,TRBV20-1,TRBD1,NA,CSARGTGVDYGYTF,TGCAGTGCTAGAGGGACAGGGGTCGACTATGGCTACACCTTC
TRBJ1-5,TRBV6-2/TRBV6-3,TRBD1,NA,CASSYSTGWGNQPQHF,TGTGCCAGCAGTTACTCGACAGGGTGGGGGAATCAGCCCCAGCATTTT
TRBJ1-5,TRBV20-1,TRBD1,NA,CSARDRKYSNQPQHF,TGCAGCGCTAGGGACAGGAAGTATAGCAATCAGCCCCAGCATTTT
TRBJ2-5,TRBV15,NA,NA,CATSRDRDWKTQYF,TGTGCCACCAGCAGAGATAGAGACTGGAAGACCCAGTACTTC
TRBJ2-3,TRBV5-8,NA,NA,CASSTSVEASTDTQYF,TGTGCCAGCAGCACTTCCGTAGAAGCTAGCACAGATACGCAGTATTTT
TRBJ2-7,TRBV28,TRBD1,NA,CASSPGDRFSYEQYF,TGTGCCAGCAGTCCTGGGGACAGGTTCTCCTACGAGCAGTACTTC
TRBJ2-7,TRBV29-1,NA,NA,CSVDRGGRSGEQYF,TGCAGCGTTGATAGGGGGGGGCGTAGCGGTGAGCAGTACTTC
TRBJ2-5,TRBV20-1,TRBD2,few,CSASTLAKWETQYF,TGCAGTGCTAGCACACTAGCGAAATGGGAGACCCAGTACTTC
TRBJ2-1,TRBV13,TRBD1,NA,CASSLVGQHYQFF,TGTGCCAGCAGCTTAGTGGGACAGCATTACCAGTTCTTC
TRBJ2-3,TRBV29-1,TRBD2,NA,CSVHGVERGSDTQYF,TGCAGCGTCCACGGGGTGGAGCGGGGATCAGATACGCAGTATTTT
TRBJ2-1,TRBV20-1,TRBD2,few,CSANPSGGFTGEQFF,TGCAGTGCGAATCCTAGCGGGGGTTTTACGGGTGAGCAGTTCTTC
TRBJ1-2,TRBV28,NA,few,CASSPKRAGYTF,TGTGCCAGCAGTCCCAAAAGGGCTGGCTACACCTTC
TRBJ1-6,TRBV7-9,NA,NA,CASTLDSYNSPLHF,TGTGCCAGCACCTTAGACAGTTATAATTCACCCCTCCACTTT
TRBJ2-5,TRBV18,TRBD2,NA,CASSPGGGMNEQYF,TGTGCCAGCTCACCAGGGGGGGGAATGAATGAGCAGTACTTC
TRBJ1-2,TRBV25-1,NA,few,CASRVGDHGYTF,TGTGCCAGCAGGGTCGGGGACCATGGCTACACCTTC
TRBJ1-1,TRBV20-1,NA,NA,CSARVGAVTEAFF,TGCAGTGCTAGAGTAGGGGCGGTCACTGAAGCTTTCTTT